This is a list of T cell receptor beta chains from one sample in a study of shared clonotypes between healthy human individuals. The assay was immunoSEQ multiplex PCR, and TCRdb's table has in-frame clones only and misses some. The sample holds some 1 million clones; about 80% are singletons and the top ten take 1.2% to 1.5%. Sample: memory CD4+ T cells sorted from blood. All receptors derive from a man aged 18-30 years in good health. The CDR3 runs from the conserved cysteine through the conserved F or W. Fields, in order: J gene, D gene, clone size, V gene, CDR3 DNA, CDR3 protein. A D gene is named only where the DNA matches it firmly. Size is omitted from some rows. Given values are once, few, many or a class for expanded clones.

>TRBJ2-3|TRBD1|NA|TRBV6-5
TGTGCCAGCAGTCCCAATCTTGCCGGGACAGGCCTCACCTTT
CASSPNLAGTGLTF
>TRBJ1-1|NA|few|TRBV18
TGTGCCAGCTCACCACCGTCCGCAGGGTCCACTGAAGCTTTCTTT
CASSPPSAGSTEAFF
>TRBJ2-7|NA|NA|TRBV5-1
TGCGCCAGCAGCTTGGGGGGCGCGGGGGAGCAGTACTTC
CASSLGGAGEQYF
>TRBJ1-5|NA|once|TRBV18
TGTGCCAGCTCACCTGATGGGAATCAGCCCCAGCATTTT
CASSPDGNQPQHF
>TRBJ1-3|NA|NA|TRBV10-1
TGCGCCAGCAGCCCCGGACAGGGAAACACCATATATTTT
CASSPGQGNTIYF
>TRBJ1-2|TRBD1|once|TRBV6-5
TGTGCCAGCAGTTTCGGACAGGGAATCTATGGCTACACCTTC
CASSFGQGIYGYTF
>TRBJ2-5|NA|NA|TRBV5-5
TGTGCCAGCAGCTTATTGGAGACCCAGTACTTC
CASSLLETQYF
>TRBJ2-1|TRBD2|once|TRBV6-1
TGTGCCACTAGCGGAGCCTACAATGAGCAGTTCTTC
CATSGAYNEQFF
>TRBJ2-5|NA|NA|TRBV21-1
TGTGCCAGCAGACCCACAGGGGGCGAAGAGACCCAGTACTTC
CASRPTGGEETQYF
>TRBJ2-2|TRBD1|NA|TRBV7-2
TGTGCCAGCAGTACAACAGGGGGCGCTTTATCCGGGGAGCTGTTTTTT
CASSTTGGALSGELFF
>TRBJ2-1|NA|few|TRBV5-1
TGCGCCAGCAGCTTATTACCTGGGGATATCAATGAGCAGTTCTTC
CASSLLPGDINEQFF
>TRBJ1-3|TRBD1|NA|TRBV28
TGTGCCACCGAAGGTGGGGGACAGGGAAACACCATATATTTT
CATEGGGQGNTIYF
>TRBJ2-7|NA|NA|TRBV7-8
TGTGCCAGCAGCTTACAGGGGTACGAGCAGTACTTC
CASSLQGYEQYF
>TRBJ1-1|NA|few|TRBV10-2
TGCGCCAGCGGACTGAGCGGGTATTCTGAAGCTTTCTTT
CASGLSGYSEAFF
>TRBJ2-3|NA|NA|TRBV18
TGTGCCAGCTCACCAGGGACCGGTAGCACAGATACGCAGTATTTT
CASSPGTGSTDTQYF
>TRBJ2-1|TRBD1|NA|TRBV19
TGTGCCAGTAGTAGGGACAGGGCTTACAATGAGCAGTTCTTC
CASSRDRAYNEQFF
>TRBJ2-3|NA|NA|TRBV20-1
TGCAGTGCTCGGACGGGAGATACGCAGTATTTT
CSARTGDTQYF
>TRBJ1-4|NA|few|TRBV5-4
TGTGCCAGCAGCCCGCTGGAAGGGGCTAATGAAAAACTGTTTTTT
CASSPLEGANEKLFF
>TRBJ2-7|TRBD2|NA|TRBV5-1
TGCGCCAGCAGCTCCCAACTAGCGGGATATGGCGAGCAGTACTTC
CASSSQLAGYGEQYF
>TRBJ1-6|NA|many|TRBV27
TGTGCCAGCAGTTCCTACGACAGACTAAATTCACCCCTCCACTTT
CASSSYDRLNSPLHF
>TRBJ2-3|TRBD1|NA|TRBV29-1
TGCAGCGTTCCGAGACAGGGTGGCACAGATACGCAGTATTTT
CSVPRQGGTDTQYF
>TRBJ1-1|TRBD1|many|TRBV5-1
TGCGCCAGCAGCGCGGGCGGGACAGGGGTCACTGAAGCTTTCTTT
CASSAGGTGVTEAFF
>TRBJ2-1|NA|NA|TRBV19
TGTGCCAGTAGTATCTCCGGCTATGAGCAGTTCTTC
CASSISGYEQFF
>TRBJ1-5|NA|NA|TRBV10-3
TGTGCCATCAGCCCGGACAGAAATCAGCCCCAGCATTTT
CAISPDRNQPQHF
>TRBJ1-2|NA|NA|TRBV6-5
TGTGCCAGCAGTTACTCTGGGGGGGCTAGTGGTGGCTACACCTTC
CASSYSGGASGGYTF
>TRBJ1-5|TRBD1|NA|TRBV9
TGTGCCAGCAGCGTAGATGGACAGGGAAATCAGCCCCAGCATTTT
CASSVDGQGNQPQHF
>TRBJ1-4|NA|NA|TRBV30
TGTGCCTGGGCCGGACAGACGAGTGAAAAACTGTTTTTT
CAWAGQTSEKLFF
>TRBJ1-4|NA|NA|TRBV10-2
TGCGCCAGCAGTGACCCCGCAACTAATGAAAAACTGTTTTTT
CASSDPATNEKLFF